The present entry profiles one TCR beta chain with its context. The CDR3 consists of 17 residues. Trimming cost V 2 bases and J 1 base; bases outside gene matches: 9. Per the germline V gene, CDR1 is MDHEN and CDR2 is SYDVKM. This sample is drawn from a study of OX40 agonist ivuxolimab in advanced cancers. Study as a whole: Patient treatment consisted of intravenous ivuxolimab administration every 2 weeks at 0.01 to 10 mg/kg. Patients assigned to dose escalation were diagnosed with hepatocellular carcinoma, melanoma, renal cell or head and neck cancer.

This table comes from immunoSEQ multiplex PCR, and its TCRdb copy is limited to in-frame clones, with some not included. Here the sample spans 90,000 to 95,000 clones, 70% to 90% being singletons. Patients were excluded for autoimmune disease history or systemic immunosuppression. Sampled blood was obtained at baseline, cycle 4 day 1, and cycle 7 day 1. The V call is TRBV28, the J call TRBJ1-1; 8 nucleotides line up with TRBD1. The sequence was collected from an adult with an advanced solid tumor such as melanoma, head and neck, liver or kidney cancer. Specimen: CD4+ or CD8+ T cells sorted from blood, collected in a trial of the OX40 agonist ivuxolimab. CDR3 DNA sequence: TGTGCCAGCAGTTTAGGTCCAGGGGGCGTAAGGAACACTGAAGCTTTCTTT. Residues: CASSLGPGGVRNTEAFF.